These T cell receptor beta chains were read from a single sample in a study of multiple sclerosis patients with progressive multifocal leukoencephalopathy. Only in-frame clones appear in the TCRdb table, and some are missing; sequencing was by immunoSEQ multiplex PCR. The profile shows 25,000 to 35,000 clones, roughly 87% of them singletons. This sample comprised PBMCs, obtained from a patient treated with natalizumab. These receptor sequences come from a human donor with progressive multifocal leukoencephalopathy. Both conserved end residues are part of each CDR3. The D gene is left open where the match is weak. Rows may omit the clone size; those that give it use once, few, many or a size class.

abundance	d_gene	v_gene	j_gene	CDR3nt	CDR3aa
-	TRBD1	TRBV5-6	TRBJ1-5	TGTGCCAGCAGCTTGGCCGTCGACAGGGCAAGCAATCAGCCCCAGCATTTT	CASSLAVDRASNQPQHF
-	TRBD1	TRBV27	TRBJ1-4	TGTGCCAGCAGTTTATTCACAGGGGGCGGTGAAAAACTGTTTTTT	CASSLFTGGGEKLFF
-	-	TRBV29-1	TRBJ1-2	TGCAGCGCCGAACAGGGAGACTATGGCTACACCTTC	CSAEQGDYGYTF
-	-	TRBV6-1	TRBJ2-1	TGTGCCAGCGGGGGGACTCCCGAGACGCGGAATGAGCAGTTCTTC	CASGGTPETRNEQFF
-	-	TRBV19	TRBJ2-2	TGTGCCAGTACCGCAGGGGCGGTGGGGGAGCTGTTTTTT	CASTAGAVGELFF
-	TRBD1	TRBV28	TRBJ2-3	TGTGCCAGCAGTCCCCGGACAGGGGGCTCCGGAGATACGCAGTATTTT	CASSPRTGGSGDTQYF
-	-	TRBV4-2	TRBJ1-1	TGTGCCAGCAGCCAAGCGCGGAACACTGAAGCTTTCTTT	CASSQARNTEAFF
-	TRBD2	TRBV25-1	TRBJ2-7	TGTGCCAGCAGTGGAGGCCTAGCGGTCCCAGACGCCTACGAGCAGTACTTC	CASSGGLAVPDAYEQYF
-	-	TRBV12-5	TRBJ2-7	TGTGCTAGTGGTTTGGACAGGCCCTACGAGCGGTACTTC	CASGLDRPYERYF
-	TRBD1	TRBV6-1	TRBJ2-1	TGTGCCAGCAGTGAAGGCAGGGGGCGGGGTGAGCAGTTCTTC	CASSEGRGRGEQFF
-	-	TRBV27	TRBJ1-4	TGTGCCAGCAGTTACAGGCCTTCAGAAAAACTGTTTTTT	CASSYRPSEKLFF
few	-	TRBV29-1	TRBJ1-2	TGCAGCGCAGAGGCGGGGAAGGGCTACACCTTC	CSAEAGKGYTF
-	-	TRBV9	TRBJ1-2	TGTGCCAGCAGCGTAGAGATCGGTGACATCTATGGCTACACCTTC	CASSVEIGDIYGYTF
once	-	TRBV4-2	TRBJ1-5	TGTGCCAGCAGCCAAGATGGGTCAGATCAGCCCCAGCATTTT	CASSQDGSDQPQHF
-	TRBD2	TRBV2	TRBJ2-2	TGTGCCAGCAGCCGGGGGGAGGGGACCGGGGAGCTGTTTTTT	CASSRGEGTGELFF
once	TRBD1	TRBV18	TRBJ2-7	TGTGCCAGCTCACCGGAGACAGGGTCCTACGAGCAGTACTTC	CASSPETGSYEQYF
-	TRBD1	TRBV12-5	TRBJ1-1	TGTGCTAGTGGCCCGGACAGGTCTTACACTGAAGCTTTCTTT	CASGPDRSYTEAFF
-	-	TRBV14	TRBJ2-2	TGTGCCAGCAGCCAAGGCCTCACCGGGGAGCTGTTTTTT	CASSQGLTGELFF
-	-	TRBV4-2	TRBJ2-1	TGTGCCAGCAGCCAGCACAATGAGCAGTTCTTC	CASSQHNEQFF
-	-	TRBV2	TRBJ2-7	TGTGCCAGCAGACGGACCTCCTACGAGCAGTACTTC	CASRRTSYEQYF
-	TRBD1	TRBV27	TRBJ1-1	TGTGCCAGCATTCCTGCCGGACAGGGTGAAGCTTTCTTT	CASIPAGQGEAFF
-	TRBD2	TRBV7-2	TRBJ2-3	TGTGCCAGCAGTCCTACTAGCGGGAGTATGACAGATACGCAGTATTTT	CASSPTSGSMTDTQYF
once	-	TRBV19	TRBJ1-5	TGTGCCAGTAGTACCAATACAGCAGGGGAGGGTCAGCCCCAGCATTTT	CASSTNTAGEGQPQHF
-	-	TRBV28	TRBJ1-1	TGTGCCAGCAGGCTGACAGGGAACACTGAAGCTTTCTTT	CASRLTGNTEAFF
once	-	TRBV29-1	TRBJ2-7	TGCAGCGTTGAGGAATCACCCGGGACCTCCCTGGGTCCAGCCCACGAGCAGTACTTC	CSVEESPGTSLGPAHEQYF
once	-	TRBV5-1	TRBJ2-3	TGCGCCAGCAGCTTCGATGCGGGAAGGGCAGATACGCAGTATTTT	CASSFDAGRADTQYF
few	TRBD2	TRBV10-3	TRBJ2-1	TGTGCCATCAGTGGTGGTAGCGGGAGTACGAATGAGCAGTTCTTC	CAISGGSGSTNEQFF
-	TRBD1	TRBV4-2	TRBJ1-1	TGTGCCAGCAGGTTGACAGGGGACACTGAAGCTTTCTTT	CASRLTGDTEAFF
-	TRBD2	TRBV6-1	TRBJ2-1	TGTGCCAGCAGTGGCTATCTAAGCGGGAGAGGGGTCTTC	CASSGYLSGRGVF
-	TRBD1	TRBV2	TRBJ1-1	TGTGCCACCCGAAGCACCGGGACAGAGAACACTGAAGCTTTCTTT	CATRSTGTENTEAFF
-	TRBD1	TRBV27	TRBJ1-1	TGTGCCAGCAGTCTCCTAGCCCCCACAGGGGCGAACACTGAAGCTTTCTTT	CASSLLAPTGANTEAFF
-	TRBD2	TRBV25-1	TRBJ2-1	TGTGCCAGCAGTCACAGGCCTAGCGGGAGCGATGAGCAGTTCTTC	CASSHRPSGSDEQFF
-	TRBD1	TRBV27	TRBJ1-2	TGTGCCAGCAGTCCGGATTATCGGACAGGGAGAAGGAGTGGCTACACCTTC	CASSPDYRTGRRSGYTF
-	-	TRBV7-3	TRBJ2-1	TGTGCCAGCAGCTCTCTATCCAAGGACAGGGCTAGCGGGTTTAGCTCCTACAATGAGCAGTTCTTC	CASSSLSKDRASGFSSYNEQFF
once	-	TRBV18	TRBJ2-2	TGTGCCAGCTCACGCATGGGGTTGGGCACCGGGGAGCTGTTTTTT	CASSRMGLGTGELFF
-	-	TRBV10-3	TRBJ2-2	TGTGCCATCAGTGAACTCGGCGGGAACACCGGGGAGCTGTTTTTT	CAISELGGNTGELFF
-	TRBD1	TRBV28	TRBJ1-1	TGTGCCAGCGGGGGACAGGGGGTTAGTACTGAAGCTTTCTTT	CASGGQGVSTEAFF
-	-	TRBV7-9	TRBJ2-3	TGTGCCAGCAGCCGCTCCGCACGACATGCCCCCAGGTCGATGCAGTATTTT	CASSRSARHAPRSMQYF
-	-	TRBV5-1	TRBJ1-5	TGCGCCAGCAGCCCCGGGAGGAGTGATAGCAATCAGCCCCAGCATTTT	CASSPGRSDSNQPQHF
once	-	TRBV21-1	TRBJ2-3	TGTGCCAGCAGCCCGGGGGACAGCCCAGGGGCTAGCGGGAGCCCAGATACGCAGTATTTT	CASSPGDSPGASGSPDTQYF
-	TRBD1	TRBV10-3	TRBJ1-5	TGTGCCATCAGTAAAGACAGGGCTGGGAATCAGCCCCAGCATTTT	CAISKDRAGNQPQHF